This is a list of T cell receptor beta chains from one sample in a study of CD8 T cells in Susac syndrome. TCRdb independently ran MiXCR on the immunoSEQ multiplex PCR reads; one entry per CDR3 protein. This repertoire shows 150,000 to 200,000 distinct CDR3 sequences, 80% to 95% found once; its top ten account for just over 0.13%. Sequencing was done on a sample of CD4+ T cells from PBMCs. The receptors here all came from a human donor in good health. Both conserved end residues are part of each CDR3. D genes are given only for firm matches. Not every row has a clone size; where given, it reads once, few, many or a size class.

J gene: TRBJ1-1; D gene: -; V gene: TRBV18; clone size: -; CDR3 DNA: TGTGCCAGCTCACTTCAGGCGTATTTGGAGACGGAGAACACTGAAGCTTTCTTT; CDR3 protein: CASSLQAYLETENTEAFF
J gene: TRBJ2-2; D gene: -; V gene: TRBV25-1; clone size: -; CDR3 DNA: TGTGCCAGCAGTGAACATTCGCGCTACACCGGGGAGCTGTTTTTT; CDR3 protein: CASSEHSRYTGELFF
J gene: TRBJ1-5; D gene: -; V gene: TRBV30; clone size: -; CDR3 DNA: TGTGCCTGGAGTGTGGCAACCGGTCAGCCCCAGCATTTT; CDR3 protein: CAWSVATGQPQHF
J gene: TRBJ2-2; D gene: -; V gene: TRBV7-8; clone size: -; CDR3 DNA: TGTGCCAGCAGCTTAGACAGGGCCTCGAACACCGGGGAGCTGTTTTTT; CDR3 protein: CASSLDRASNTGELFF
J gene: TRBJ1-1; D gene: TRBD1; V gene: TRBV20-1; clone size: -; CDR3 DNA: TGCAGTGCTAGTTGGGGACAGGGCGCGTCCGAAGCTTTCTTT; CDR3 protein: CSASWGQGASEAFF
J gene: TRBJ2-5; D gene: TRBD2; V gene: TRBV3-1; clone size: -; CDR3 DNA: TGTGCCAGCAGCCTAACTAGCGGCCAAGAGACCCAGTACTTC; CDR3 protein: CASSLTSGQETQYF
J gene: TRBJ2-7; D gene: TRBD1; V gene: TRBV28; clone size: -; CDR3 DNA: TGTGCCAGCAACGACAGGGGGGTCTACGAGCAGTACTTC; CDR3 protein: CASNDRGVYEQYF
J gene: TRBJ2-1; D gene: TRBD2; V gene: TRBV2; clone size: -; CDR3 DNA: TGTGCCAGCAGTGAAGCCTCCGGACTAGCGGGGTTAACCGGGCAGTTCTTC; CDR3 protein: CASSEASGLAGLTGQFF
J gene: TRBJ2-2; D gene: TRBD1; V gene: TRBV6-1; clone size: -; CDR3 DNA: TGTGCCAGCACCAGGACAGGGGGCTGGGGCACCGGGGAGCTGTTTTTT; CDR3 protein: CASTRTGGWGTGELFF
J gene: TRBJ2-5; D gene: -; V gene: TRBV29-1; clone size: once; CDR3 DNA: TGCAGCGGTCTGGAGGGGTGGGAGACCCAGTACTTC; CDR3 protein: CSGLEGWETQYF
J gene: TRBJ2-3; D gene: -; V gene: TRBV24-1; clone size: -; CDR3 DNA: TGTGCCACCAGTGAACCAGGGTTCGGAGATACGCAGTATTTT; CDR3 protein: CATSEPGFGDTQYF
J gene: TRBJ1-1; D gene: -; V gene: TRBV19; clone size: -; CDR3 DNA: TGTGCCAGTATTCGGGGGCACACTGAAGCTTTCTTT; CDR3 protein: CASIRGHTEAFF
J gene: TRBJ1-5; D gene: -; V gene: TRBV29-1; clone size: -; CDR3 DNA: TGCAGCGTTCGGGACAGCAATCAGCCCCAGCATTTT; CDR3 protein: CSVRDSNQPQHF
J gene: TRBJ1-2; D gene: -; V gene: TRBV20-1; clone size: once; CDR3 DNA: TGCAGTGCTAGAGCCGCGGGGCGGGATGGCTACACCTTC; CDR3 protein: CSARAAGRDGYTF
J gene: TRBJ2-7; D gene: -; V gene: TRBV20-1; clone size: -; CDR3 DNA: TGCAGTGCTGTGGGGGGCGTATACGAGCAGTACTTC; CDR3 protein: CSAVGGVYEQYF
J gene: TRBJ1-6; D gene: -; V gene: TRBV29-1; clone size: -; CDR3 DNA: TGCAGCGTTCGGGAACACTCCAATTCACCCCTCCACTTT; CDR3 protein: CSVREHSNSPLHF
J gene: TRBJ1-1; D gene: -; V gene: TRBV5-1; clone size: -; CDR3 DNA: TGCGCCAGCAGGCCGAACAGGGTAATGAACACTGAAGCTTTCTTT; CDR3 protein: CASRPNRVMNTEAFF
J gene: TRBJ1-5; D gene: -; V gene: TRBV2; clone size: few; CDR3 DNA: TGTGCCAGCAGTGAGCCTAATCAGCCCCAGCATTTT; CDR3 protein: CASSEPNQPQHF
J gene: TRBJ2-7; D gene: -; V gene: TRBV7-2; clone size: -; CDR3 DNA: TGTGCCAGCACGGTCCTAGCGTCCTCCTACGAGCAGTACTTC; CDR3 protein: CASTVLASSYEQYF
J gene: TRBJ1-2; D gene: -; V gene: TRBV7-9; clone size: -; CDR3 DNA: TGTGCCAGCAGCTTGGCGGGAACAGGTGGCTACACCTTC; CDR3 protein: CASSLAGTGGYTF
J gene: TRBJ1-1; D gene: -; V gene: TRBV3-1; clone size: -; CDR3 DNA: TGTGCCAGCAGCCAACTGACAGGGAACACTGAAGCTTTCTTT; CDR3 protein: CASSQLTGNTEAFF
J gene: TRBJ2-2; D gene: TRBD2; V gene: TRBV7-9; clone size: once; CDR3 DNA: TGTGCCAGCAGCCGATTTATCGGACTAGCGGGGAAGAACACCGGGGAGCTGTTTTTT; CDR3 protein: CASSRFIGLAGKNTGELFF
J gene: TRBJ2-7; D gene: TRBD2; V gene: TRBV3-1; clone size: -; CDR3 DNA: TGTGCCAGCAGCCAACCAACTAGCGGGGGGGCCCACGAGCAGTACTTC; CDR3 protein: CASSQPTSGGAHEQYF
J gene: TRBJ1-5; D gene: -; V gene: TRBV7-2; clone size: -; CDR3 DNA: TGTGCCAGCAGCTTAGTGTCGTGGGGGGATCAGCCCCAGCATTTT; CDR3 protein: CASSLVSWGDQPQHF
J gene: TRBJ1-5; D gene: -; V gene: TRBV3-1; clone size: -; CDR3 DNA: TGTGCCAGCAGCCAAGGGTCCGGGGGCAATCAGCCCCAGCATTTT; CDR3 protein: CASSQGSGGNQPQHF
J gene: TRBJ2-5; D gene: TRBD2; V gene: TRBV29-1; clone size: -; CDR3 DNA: TGCAGCGTTGCGGCGGGGGGGCAGGAGACCCAGTACTTC; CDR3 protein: CSVAAGGQETQYF
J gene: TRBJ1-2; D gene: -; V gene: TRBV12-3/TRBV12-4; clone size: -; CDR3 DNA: TGTGCCAGCAGGCGATCCGCGGGGGGCTATGGCTACACCTTC; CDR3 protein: CASRRSAGGYGYTF
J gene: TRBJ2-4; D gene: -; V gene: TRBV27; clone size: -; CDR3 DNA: TGTGCCAGCAGCCGTTACCTCGCGACCAAAAACATTCAGTACTTC; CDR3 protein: CASSRYLATKNIQYF
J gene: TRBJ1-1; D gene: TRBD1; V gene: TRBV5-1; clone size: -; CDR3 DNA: TGCGCCAGCAGCTGGGCACAGGGGACTGAAGCTTTCTTT; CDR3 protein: CASSWAQGTEAFF
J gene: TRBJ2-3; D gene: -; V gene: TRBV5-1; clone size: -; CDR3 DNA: TGCGCCAGCAGCTTGACCCCCGCAGATACGCAGTATTTT; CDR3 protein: CASSLTPADTQYF
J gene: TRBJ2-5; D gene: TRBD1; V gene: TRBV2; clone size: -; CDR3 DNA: TGTGCCAGCCAACCCGACAGGGTACAAGAGACCCAGTACTTC; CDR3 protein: CASQPDRVQETQYF
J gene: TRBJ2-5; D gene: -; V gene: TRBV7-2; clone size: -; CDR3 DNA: TGTGCCAGCAGCTTAGATTCGGCGGGGCGGGCGACCCAGTACTTC; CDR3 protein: CASSLDSAGRATQYF
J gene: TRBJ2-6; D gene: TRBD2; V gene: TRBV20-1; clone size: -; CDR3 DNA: TGCAGTGCTAGCCCCGGGGGGAGCTCTGGGGCCAACGTCCTGACTTTC; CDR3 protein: CSASPGGSSGANVLTF
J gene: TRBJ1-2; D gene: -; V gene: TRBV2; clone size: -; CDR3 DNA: TGTGCCAGCAGTGTGGCAGGGGATGGCTACACCTTC; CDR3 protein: CASSVAGDGYTF
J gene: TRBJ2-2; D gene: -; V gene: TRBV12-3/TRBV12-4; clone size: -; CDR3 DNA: TGTGCCAGCCGCCGGGACCTGGGGGACACCGGGGAGCTGTTTTTT; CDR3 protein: CASRRDLGDTGELFF
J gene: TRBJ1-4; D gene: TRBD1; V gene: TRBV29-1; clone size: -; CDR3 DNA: TGCAGCGTAGTTGGGACAGGGGCTAATGAAAAACTGTTTTTT; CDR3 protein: CSVVGTGANEKLFF
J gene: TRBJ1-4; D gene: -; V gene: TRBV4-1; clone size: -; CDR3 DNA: TGCGCCAGCAGCCAAGCTAAAGGGGAAACCTACAGGGTCAGGAACCAGGAAAAACTGTTTTTT; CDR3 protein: CASSQAKGETYRVRNQEKLFF
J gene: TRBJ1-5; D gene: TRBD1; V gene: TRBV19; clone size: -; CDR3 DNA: TGTGCCAGTACCTTCGTCAGGGGGCGAGATCAGCCCCAGCATTTT; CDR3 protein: CASTFVRGRDQPQHF
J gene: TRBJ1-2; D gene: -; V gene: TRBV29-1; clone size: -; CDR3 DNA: TGCAGCGCCACCTTCGGACGGCGTGGCTACACCTTC; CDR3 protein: CSATFGRRGYTF
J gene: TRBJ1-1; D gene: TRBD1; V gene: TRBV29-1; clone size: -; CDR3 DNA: TGCAGCGTTGTAGACAGGGGACTAAACACTGAAGCTTTCTTT; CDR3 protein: CSVVDRGLNTEAFF
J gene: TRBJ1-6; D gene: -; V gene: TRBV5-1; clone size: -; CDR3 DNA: TGCGCCAGCAGCTTGGCAGGGCAGCCGGATTCACCCCTCCACTTT; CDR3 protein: CASSLAGQPDSPLHF
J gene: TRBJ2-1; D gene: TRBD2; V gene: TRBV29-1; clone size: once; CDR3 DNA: TGCAGCGTCGACTCCTCCGGGACTAGCGGGAAGTACAATGAGCAGTTCTTC; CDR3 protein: CSVDSSGTSGKYNEQFF
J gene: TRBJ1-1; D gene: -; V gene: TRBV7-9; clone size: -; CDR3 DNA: TGTGCCAGCAGCACCGTAGCTGAAGCTTTCTTT; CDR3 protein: CASSTVAEAFF
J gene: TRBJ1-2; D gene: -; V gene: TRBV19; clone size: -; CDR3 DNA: TGTGCCAGTAGTGCAACAATCACAGGGATATACGGCTACACCTTC; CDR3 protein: CASSATITGIYGYTF
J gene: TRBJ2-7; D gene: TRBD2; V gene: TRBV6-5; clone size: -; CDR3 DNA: TGTGCCAGCAGTTACTCGCTAGCGGGGGGGGGCGGATCCTACGAGCAGTACTTC; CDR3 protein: CASSYSLAGGGGSYEQYF
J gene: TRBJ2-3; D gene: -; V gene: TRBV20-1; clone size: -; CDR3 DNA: TGCAGTGCTAGCCCCGGGGGCGAGGGGACAGATACGCAGTATTTT; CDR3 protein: CSASPGGEGTDTQYF
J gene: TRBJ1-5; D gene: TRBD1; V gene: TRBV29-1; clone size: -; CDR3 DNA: TGCAGCGTTGGTCAGGGGGGCAATCAGCCCCAGCATTTT; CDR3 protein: CSVGQGGNQPQHF
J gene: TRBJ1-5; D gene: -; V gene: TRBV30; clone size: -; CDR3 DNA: TGTGCCTGGAGTCCCTACAGGAATCAGCCCCAGCATTTT; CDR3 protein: CAWSPYRNQPQHF
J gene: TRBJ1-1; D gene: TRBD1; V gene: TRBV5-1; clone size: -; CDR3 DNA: TGCGCCAGCAGCTTGCACAGGGGGTATGACACTGAAGCTTTCTTT; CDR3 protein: CASSLHRGYDTEAFF
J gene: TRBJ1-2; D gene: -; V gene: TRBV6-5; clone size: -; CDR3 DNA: TGTGCCAGCAGTCTAGGACAGCATCCTGGCTACACCTTC; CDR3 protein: CASSLGQHPGYTF